The 7 T cell receptor beta chains in this list originate from one sample, sequenced in a study of OX40 agonist ivuxolimab in advanced cancers. The repertoire was sequenced with immunoSEQ multiplex PCR; TCRdb's copy has only in-frame clones and lacks some. The table has some 59,000 clones, around 90% seen once. Specimen: CD4+ or CD8+ T cells sorted from blood, collected in a trial of the OX40 agonist ivuxolimab. Receptors originate from an adult with an advanced solid tumor such as melanoma, head and neck, liver or kidney cancer.

The chain uses TRBV29-1 and TRBJ1-2, with TRBD1 matching 12 bases. CDR1 is SQVTM and CDR2 is ANQGSEA in the germline V gene. This CDR3 comprises 13 residues. V shed 3 bases, J shed 7 bases, and the junction held 3 bases outside the gene matches. The CDR3 sequence: CSVDGTGGPGYTF. As DNA, the CDR3 is TGCAGCGTTGATGGGACAGGGGGCCCTGGCTACACCTTC.

J is TRBJ1-1 and V is TRBV2; no reliable D call. V lost 8 bases and J lost 0, with 16 bases in between. The CDR3 is 15 amino acids. Germline CDR1 SNHLY, CDR2 FYNNEI. The CDR3 DNA reads as TGTGCCAGCCGCATTAACGGAGATATGAACACTGAAGCTTTCTTT. It yields the protein CASRINGDMNTEAFF.

This chain uses TRBV10-3 with TRBJ2-5; 9 nucleotides line up with TRBD2. Trimming at V came to 0 bases and at J to 2 bases, leaving 4 bases not matched to a gene. Germline V CDR1 and CDR2: ENHRY, SYGVKD. There are 16 residues in the CDR3. The CDR3 sequence: CAISESSGRGQETQYF. CDR3 in DNA: TGTGCCATCAGTGAGTCTAGCGGGAGAGGTCAAGAGACCCAGTACTTC.

The DNA of the CDR3 is TGTGCCAGCAGTACCCCGGGACAGGCAGATCAGCCCCAGCATTTT. This codes for CASSTPGQADQPQHF. The chain carries TRBV6-5 and TRBJ1-5; 8 bases fit TRBD1. Germline V gene lookup returns CDR1 MNHEY and CDR2 SVGAGI. Losses at the gene ends were 5 bases for V and 5 bases for J; bases not matched to a gene: 8. This CDR3 spans 15 amino acids.

The rearrangement links TRBV5-4 to TRBJ2-7; the match to TRBD1 covers 7 bases. The CDR3 covers 17 residues. The germline V gene has CDR1 SGHNT and CDR2 YYREEE (reference sequence). Trimming removed 4 bases from V and 0 bases from J; junction bases left unmatched: 13. DNA of the CDR3: TGTGCCAGCAGCAAGGGCCGACCGGGACAGAGCTCCTACGAGCAGTACTTC. This translates into CASSKGRPGQSSYEQYF.

The V gene is TRBV6-5, the J gene TRBJ1-1; 7 bases are a match to TRBD1. The junction had 4 bases not matched to a gene; V was cut back by 4 bases and J by 5 bases. This CDR3 region has 13 residues. Germline V gives CDR1 MNHEY, CDR2 SVGAGI. The CDR3 here is CASSLNRGTEAFF. The CDR3 DNA reads TGTGCCAGCAGTTTGAACAGGGGAACTGAAGCTTTCTTT.

The chain employs TRBV7-3 and TRBJ2-2, with 10 bases lining up with TRBD2. Germline V gene lookup returns CDR1 SGHTA and CDR2 FQGTGA. The CDR3 has 17 amino acids. The V gene end was trimmed by 2 bases and the J gene end by 8 bases; junction bases not matched to a gene: 11. The CDR3 protein is CASSLQGGLAVEGELFF. The CDR3 coding sequence is TGTGCCAGCAGCTTACAGGGCGGACTAGCGGTCGAAGGGGAGCTGTTTTTT.